Sequencing of this T cell receptor beta chain was carried out in a study of cytomegalovirus exposure and HLA in healthy donors. Study results and limitations: Later on, a genetic analysis was performed. It linked a missense variant in DCLRE1C with V- and J-gene trimming of TCR beta.

The primer mix had 60 Vbeta and 13 Jbeta primers. Measured with immunoSEQ multiplex PCR; TCRdb has only the in-frame clones, and not every one. Here the sample spans some 130,000 clones, 80% being singletons. V dropped 1 base and J dropped 6 bases, with 13 bases sitting between them. The CDR3 is 14 residues long. Germline loops: CDR1 LGHNA, CDR2 YSLEER. Details on this clone: Its specificity is not known.

This clonotype was sampled from a man aged 25-45 years in good health and CMV-seronegative. The sequenced material came from PBMCs. This sequence joins TRBV4-3 and TRBJ2-7, with D maybe TRBD1 (6 bases). CDR3 sequence reads: CASSQGSTGSEQYF. The CDR3, as DNA: TGCGCCAGCAGCCAAGGCTCTACAGGGAGCGAGCAGTACTTC.